A selection of T cell receptor beta chains follows, all from one sample in a study of CD8+ T cells in alopecia areata. Generated by immunoSEQ multiplex PCR, the TCRdb table keeps only in-frame clones and is missing some. The sample carries roughly 200,000 clones, about 60% recorded once. Material: CD8+ T cells sorted from blood, obtained at week 24, from a patient treated with tofacitinib. These receptor sequences come from a human donor with alopecia areata. Both conserved end residues are part of each CDR3. The order of the fields is D gene, clone size, V gene, J gene, CDR3 protein, CDR3 DNA. D genes are given only for firm matches. Some rows have no size entry. The others give once, few or many, or a class for an expanded clone.

d_gene: NA; abundance: few; v_gene: TRBV7-9; j_gene: TRBJ2-3; CDR3aa: CASSLDWSDSTDTQYF; CDR3nt: TGTGCCAGCAGCTTAGATTGGTCGGACTCGACAGATACGCAGTATTTT
d_gene: NA; abundance: NA; v_gene: TRBV5-1; j_gene: TRBJ2-3; CDR3aa: CASSLAGTPTDTQYF; CDR3nt: TGCGCCAGCAGCTTGGCAGGGACCCCCACAGATACGCAGTATTTT
d_gene: TRBD2; abundance: NA; v_gene: TRBV5-1; j_gene: TRBJ2-7; CDR3aa: CASSPGGDEQYF; CDR3nt: TGCGCCAGCAGCCCCGGGGGGGACGAGCAGTACTTC
d_gene: NA; abundance: NA; v_gene: TRBV29-1; j_gene: TRBJ1-1; CDR3aa: CSVGTVTEAFF; CDR3nt: TGCAGCGTTGGGACAGTCACTGAAGCTTTCTTT
d_gene: TRBD1; abundance: once; v_gene: TRBV29-1; j_gene: TRBJ1-1; CDR3aa: CSVEDPHLRQGMNTEAFF; CDR3nt: TGCAGCGTTGAAGATCCTCACCTCCGACAGGGCATGAACACTGAAGCTTTCTTT
d_gene: TRBD2; abundance: NA; v_gene: TRBV7-3; j_gene: TRBJ2-3; CDR3aa: CASSLLAGPTDTQYF; CDR3nt: TGTGCCAGCAGCCTACTAGCGGGGCCCACAGATACGCAGTATTTT
d_gene: TRBD1; abundance: NA; v_gene: TRBV7-9; j_gene: TRBJ1-1; CDR3aa: CASSGTGRNTEAFF; CDR3nt: TGTGCCAGCAGCGGGACAGGGCGAAACACTGAAGCTTTCTTT
d_gene: NA; abundance: NA; v_gene: TRBV27; j_gene: TRBJ1-1; CDR3aa: CASSSFGGNTEAFF; CDR3nt: TGTGCCAGCAGTTCGTTCGGGGGGAACACTGAAGCTTTCTTT
d_gene: NA; abundance: few; v_gene: TRBV29-1; j_gene: TRBJ1-2; CDR3aa: CSVSGSGGYTF; CDR3nt: TGCAGCGTTTCAGGGAGTGGTGGCTACACCTTC
d_gene: NA; abundance: medium-sized; v_gene: TRBV30; j_gene: TRBJ1-5; CDR3aa: CAWSGGSNQPQHF; CDR3nt: TGTGCCTGGAGTGGAGGGTCCAATCAGCCCCAGCATTTT
d_gene: NA; abundance: NA; v_gene: TRBV7-2; j_gene: TRBJ2-2; CDR3aa: CASSLGPTLYTGELFF; CDR3nt: TGTGCCAGCAGCTTGGGGCCTACCCTCTACACCGGGGAGCTGTTTTTT
d_gene: NA; abundance: NA; v_gene: TRBV25-1; j_gene: TRBJ1-2; CDR3aa: CASSEVGRDYGYTF; CDR3nt: TGTGCCAGCAGTGAAGTCGGTAGGGACTATGGCTACACCTTC
d_gene: TRBD1; abundance: NA; v_gene: TRBV15; j_gene: TRBJ2-1; CDR3aa: CATSRGDRKTDEQFF; CDR3nt: TGTGCCACCAGCAGAGGGGACAGAAAGACCGATGAGCAGTTCTTC
d_gene: TRBD2; abundance: NA; v_gene: TRBV9; j_gene: TRBJ2-1; CDR3aa: CASSPTSGGRNNEQFF; CDR3nt: TGTGCCAGCAGCCCCACTAGCGGGGGTAGGAACAATGAGCAGTTCTTC
d_gene: NA; abundance: few; v_gene: TRBV7-9; j_gene: TRBJ2-7; CDR3aa: CASVDGYEQYF; CDR3nt: TGTGCCAGTGTGGACGGGTACGAGCAGTACTTC
d_gene: NA; abundance: few; v_gene: TRBV2; j_gene: TRBJ1-6; CDR3aa: CASNEGVGNSPLHF; CDR3nt: TGTGCCAGCAACGAGGGGGTGGGTAATTCACCCCTCCACTTT
d_gene: NA; abundance: once; v_gene: TRBV13; j_gene: TRBJ2-1; CDR3aa: CASSPGYNEQFF; CDR3nt: TGTGCCAGCAGCCCCGGCTACAATGAGCAGTTCTTC
d_gene: NA; abundance: NA; v_gene: TRBV14; j_gene: TRBJ2-7; CDR3aa: CASSLTPYEQYF; CDR3nt: TGTGCCAGCAGCCTTACTCCCTACGAGCAGTACTTC
d_gene: NA; abundance: NA; v_gene: TRBV2; j_gene: TRBJ2-1; CDR3aa: CASSGPRAQQFF; CDR3nt: TGTGCCAGCAGCGGCCCTAGGGCCCAGCAGTTCTTC
d_gene: NA; abundance: NA; v_gene: TRBV5-6; j_gene: TRBJ2-7; CDR3aa: CASSLQTAYEQYF; CDR3nt: TGTGCCAGCAGCCTACAGACAGCCTACGAGCAGTACTTC
d_gene: TRBD1; abundance: NA; v_gene: TRBV2; j_gene: TRBJ2-5; CDR3aa: CASGTGQETQYF; CDR3nt: TGTGCCAGCGGGACAGGACAAGAGACCCAGTACTTC
d_gene: NA; abundance: few; v_gene: TRBV13; j_gene: TRBJ2-7; CDR3aa: CASSLSSYEQYF; CDR3nt: TGTGCCAGCAGCTTGTCCTCTTACGAGCAGTACTTC
d_gene: TRBD2; abundance: NA; v_gene: TRBV11-3; j_gene: TRBJ2-5; CDR3aa: CASSPFLAVQETQYF; CDR3nt: TGTGCCAGCAGCCCCTTTCTAGCGGTCCAAGAGACCCAGTACTTC
d_gene: NA; abundance: NA; v_gene: TRBV13; j_gene: TRBJ2-5; CDR3aa: CASRKLPGNQETQYF; CDR3nt: TGTGCCAGCAGAAAATTGCCAGGGAACCAAGAGACCCAGTACTTC
d_gene: NA; abundance: NA; v_gene: TRBV5-1; j_gene: TRBJ1-2; CDR3aa: CASSLDPDSIYGYTF; CDR3nt: TGCGCCAGCAGCTTGGACCCTGACTCCATCTATGGCTACACCTTC
d_gene: NA; abundance: NA; v_gene: TRBV7-8; j_gene: TRBJ1-1; CDR3aa: CASSARGNTEAFF; CDR3nt: TGTGCCAGCAGCGCGCGCGGTAACACTGAAGCTTTCTTT
d_gene: NA; abundance: NA; v_gene: TRBV30; j_gene: TRBJ1-2; CDR3aa: CAWSVTASYGYTF; CDR3nt: TGTGCCTGGAGTGTAACAGCGTCCTATGGCTACACCTTC
d_gene: NA; abundance: few; v_gene: TRBV6-6; j_gene: TRBJ2-5; CDR3aa: CASSPHRAQETQYF; CDR3nt: TGTGCCAGCAGTCCACACAGGGCCCAAGAGACCCAGTACTTC
d_gene: TRBD1; abundance: NA; v_gene: TRBV27; j_gene: TRBJ1-1; CDR3aa: CASSGQGRGTEAFF; CDR3nt: TGTGCCAGCAGTGGACAGGGCCGGGGGACTGAAGCTTTCTTT
d_gene: NA; abundance: NA; v_gene: TRBV2; j_gene: TRBJ2-3; CDR3aa: CASSEAGHPTDTQYF; CDR3nt: TGTGCCAGCAGTGAAGCGGGACACCCCACAGATACGCAGTATTTT
d_gene: NA; abundance: once; v_gene: TRBV4-1; j_gene: TRBJ1-5; CDR3aa: CASSLLWGEGNQPQHF; CDR3nt: TGCGCCAGCAGCCTTCTATGGGGGGAAGGCAATCAGCCCCAGCATTTT
d_gene: NA; abundance: NA; v_gene: TRBV5-6; j_gene: TRBJ2-5; CDR3aa: CASSPGIQETQYF; CDR3nt: TGTGCCAGCAGTCCAGGGATACAAGAGACCCAGTACTTC
d_gene: NA; abundance: NA; v_gene: TRBV5-4; j_gene: TRBJ1-2; CDR3aa: CASSPRYNYGYTF; CDR3nt: TGTGCCAGCAGCCCTAGATATAACTATGGCTACACCTTC
d_gene: NA; abundance: few; v_gene: TRBV19; j_gene: TRBJ1-5; CDR3aa: CATGGGQPQHF; CDR3nt: TGTGCCACGGGGGGTGGGCAGCCCCAGCATTTT
d_gene: TRBD2; abundance: NA; v_gene: TRBV13; j_gene: TRBJ2-3; CDR3aa: CASVQRGGPDTQYF; CDR3nt: TGTGCCAGCGTCCAGCGGGGGGGCCCAGATACGCAGTATTTT
d_gene: TRBD1; abundance: NA; v_gene: TRBV6-6; j_gene: TRBJ2-7; CDR3aa: CASSTGTGGLDEQYF; CDR3nt: TGTGCCAGCAGTACAGGGACAGGGGGTCTAGACGAGCAGTACTTC
d_gene: NA; abundance: NA; v_gene: TRBV5-6; j_gene: TRBJ2-2; CDR3aa: CASSLKWNTGELFF; CDR3nt: TGTGCCAGCAGCTTGAAATGGAACACCGGGGAGCTGTTTTTT
d_gene: NA; abundance: NA; v_gene: TRBV6-5; j_gene: TRBJ2-4; CDR3aa: CASRRKGPAKNIQYF; CDR3nt: TGTGCCAGCAGGAGAAAGGGACCAGCCAAAAACATTCAGTACTTC
d_gene: NA; abundance: NA; v_gene: TRBV13; j_gene: TRBJ1-5; CDR3aa: CASSLGSQFNQPQHF; CDR3nt: TGTGCCAGCAGCTTAGGTTCCCAGTTCAATCAGCCCCAGCATTTT
d_gene: TRBD2; abundance: NA; v_gene: TRBV5-4; j_gene: TRBJ2-5; CDR3aa: CASSTGLAGTETQYF; CDR3nt: TGTGCCAGCAGCACCGGACTAGCGGGGACAGAGACCCAGTACTTC
d_gene: NA; abundance: NA; v_gene: TRBV10-2; j_gene: TRBJ1-1; CDR3aa: CASRETVEAFF; CDR3nt: TGCGCCAGCAGAGAGACAGTTGAAGCTTTCTTT
d_gene: NA; abundance: NA; v_gene: TRBV6-5; j_gene: TRBJ1-2; CDR3aa: CASRDSYGYTF; CDR3nt: TGTGCCAGCAGGGACAGCTATGGCTACACCTTC
d_gene: NA; abundance: NA; v_gene: TRBV20-1; j_gene: TRBJ2-5; CDR3aa: CSAPMGGTQYF; CDR3nt: TGCAGTGCCCCCATGGGGGGGACCCAGTACTTC
d_gene: NA; abundance: NA; v_gene: TRBV7-8; j_gene: TRBJ1-1; CDR3aa: CASSLEVDTEAFF; CDR3nt: TGTGCCAGCAGCTTAGAGGTGGACACTGAAGCTTTCTTT
d_gene: NA; abundance: NA; v_gene: TRBV27; j_gene: TRBJ1-1; CDR3aa: CASSLSSTEAFF; CDR3nt: TGTGCCAGCAGTTTAAGTAGTACTGAAGCTTTCTTT
d_gene: NA; abundance: NA; v_gene: TRBV7-9; j_gene: TRBJ1-1; CDR3aa: CASSLAAVEAFF; CDR3nt: TGTGCCAGCAGCTTAGCCGCCGTTGAAGCTTTCTTT
d_gene: NA; abundance: NA; v_gene: TRBV30; j_gene: TRBJ1-4; CDR3aa: CASWGTPGEKLFF; CDR3nt: TGTGCCTCATGGGGGACACCAGGTGAAAAACTGTTTTTT
d_gene: NA; abundance: NA; v_gene: TRBV29-1; j_gene: TRBJ2-1; CDR3aa: CSVEVDPSSYNEQFF; CDR3nt: TGCAGCGTTGAAGTCGACCCCAGCTCCTACAATGAGCAGTTCTTC
d_gene: TRBD1; abundance: NA; v_gene: TRBV15; j_gene: TRBJ2-5; CDR3aa: CATVAGRGLRETQYF; CDR3nt: TGTGCCACCGTTGCTGGCAGGGGGCTTCGGGAGACCCAGTACTTC
d_gene: TRBD1; abundance: NA; v_gene: TRBV7-9; j_gene: TRBJ2-5; CDR3aa: CASSPYRGQETQYF; CDR3nt: TGTGCCAGCTCCCCCTACAGGGGGCAGGAGACCCAGTACTTC